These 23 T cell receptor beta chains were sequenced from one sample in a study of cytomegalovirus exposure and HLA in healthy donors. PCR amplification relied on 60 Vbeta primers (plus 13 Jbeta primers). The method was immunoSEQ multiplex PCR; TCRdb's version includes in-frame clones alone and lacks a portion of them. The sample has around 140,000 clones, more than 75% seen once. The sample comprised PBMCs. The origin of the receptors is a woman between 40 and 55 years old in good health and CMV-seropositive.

CDR3 nucleotides: TGTGCCAGCACGAGCGGGGGGAGTCGGAATGAGCAGTTCTTC. Residues: CASTSGGSRNEQFF. J is TRBJ2-1 and V is TRBV11-2; the match to TRBD2 covers 9 bases. V shed 7 bases, J shed 7 bases, and the junction held 8 bases outside the gene matches. The CDR3 has 14 residues. The V gene's germline CDR1 is SGHAT and CDR2 FQNNGV.

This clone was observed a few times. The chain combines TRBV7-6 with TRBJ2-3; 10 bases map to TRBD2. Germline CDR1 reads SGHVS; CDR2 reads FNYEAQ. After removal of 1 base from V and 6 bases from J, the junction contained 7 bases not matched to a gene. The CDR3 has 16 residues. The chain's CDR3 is CASSLEASGRSDTQYF. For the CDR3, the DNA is TGTGCCAGCAGCTTAGAGGCTAGCGGGAGATCCGATACGCAGTATTTT.

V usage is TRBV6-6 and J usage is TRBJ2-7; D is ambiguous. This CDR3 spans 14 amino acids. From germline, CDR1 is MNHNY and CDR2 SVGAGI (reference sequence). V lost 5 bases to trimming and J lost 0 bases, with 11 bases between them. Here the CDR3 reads CASSPSTFSYEQYF. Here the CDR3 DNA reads TGTGCCAGCAGTCCGTCTACCTTCTCCTACGAGCAGTACTTC.

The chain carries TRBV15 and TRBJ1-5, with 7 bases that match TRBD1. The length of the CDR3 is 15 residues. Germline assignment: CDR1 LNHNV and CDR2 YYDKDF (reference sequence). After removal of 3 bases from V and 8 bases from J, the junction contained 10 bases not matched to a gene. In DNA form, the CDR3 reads TGTGCCACCAGCAGGCGACAGGGAGCAATCAAGCCCCAGCATTTT. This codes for CATSRRQGAIKPQHF.

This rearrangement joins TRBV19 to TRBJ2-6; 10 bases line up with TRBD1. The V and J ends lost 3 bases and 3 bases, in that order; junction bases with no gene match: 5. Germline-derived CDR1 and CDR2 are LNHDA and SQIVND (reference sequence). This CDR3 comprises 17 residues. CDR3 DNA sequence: TGTGCCAGTAGTATTGCGGGACAGGGGAGTGGGGCCAACGTCCTGACTTTC. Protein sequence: CASSIAGQGSGANVLTF. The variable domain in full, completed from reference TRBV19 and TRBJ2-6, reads DGGITQSPKYLFRKEGQNVTLSCEQNLNHDAMYWYRQDPGQGLRLIYYSQIVNDFQKGDIAEGYSVSREKKESFPLTVTSAQKNPTAFYLCASSIAGQGSGANVLTFGAGSRLTVL.

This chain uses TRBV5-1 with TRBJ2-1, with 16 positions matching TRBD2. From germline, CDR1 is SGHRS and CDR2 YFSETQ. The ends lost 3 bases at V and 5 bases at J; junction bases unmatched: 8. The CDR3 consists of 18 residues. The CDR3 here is CASSSGTSGRAGDNEQFF. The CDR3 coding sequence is TGCGCCAGCAGCTCCGGGACTAGCGGGAGGGCCGGCGACAATGAGCAGTTCTTC.

The CDR3 here is CASRAGETQYF. Here the CDR3 DNA reads TGTGCCAGCAGGGCCGGGGAGACCCAGTACTTC. This chain links TRBV2 with TRBJ2-5, with D unclear. Trimming took off 6 bases at V and 5 bases at J, with 7 bases between the two ends. Germline CDR1 and CDR2: SNHLY and FYNNEI. The CDR3 is made up of 11 amino acids.

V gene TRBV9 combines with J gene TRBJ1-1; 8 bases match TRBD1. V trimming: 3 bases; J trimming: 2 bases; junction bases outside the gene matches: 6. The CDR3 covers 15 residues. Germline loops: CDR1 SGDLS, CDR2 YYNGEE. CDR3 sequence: CASSGHGQGNTEAFF. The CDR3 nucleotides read TGTGCCAGCAGCGGGCATGGACAGGGAAACACTGAAGCTTTCTTT.

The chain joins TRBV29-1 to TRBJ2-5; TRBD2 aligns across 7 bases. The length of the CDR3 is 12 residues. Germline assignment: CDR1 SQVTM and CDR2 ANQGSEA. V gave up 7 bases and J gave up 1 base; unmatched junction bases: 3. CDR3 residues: CSGERGQETQYF. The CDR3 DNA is TGCAGCGGGGAGCGGGGCCAAGAGACCCAGTACTTC.

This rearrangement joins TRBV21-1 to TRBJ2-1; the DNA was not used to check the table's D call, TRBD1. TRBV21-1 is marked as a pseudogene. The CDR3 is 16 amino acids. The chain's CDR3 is CASPRTGPRNIDEQFF. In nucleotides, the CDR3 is TGTGCCAGCCCCCGTACAGGGCCTAGAAACATCGATGAGCAGTTCTTC.

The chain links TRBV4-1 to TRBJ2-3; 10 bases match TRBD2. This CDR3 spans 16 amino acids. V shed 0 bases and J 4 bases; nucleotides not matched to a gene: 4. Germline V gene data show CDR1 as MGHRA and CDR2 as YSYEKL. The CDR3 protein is CASSQDLAGEADTQYF. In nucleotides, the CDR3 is TGCGCCAGCAGCCAAGACCTAGCGGGAGAGGCAGATACGCAGTATTTT.

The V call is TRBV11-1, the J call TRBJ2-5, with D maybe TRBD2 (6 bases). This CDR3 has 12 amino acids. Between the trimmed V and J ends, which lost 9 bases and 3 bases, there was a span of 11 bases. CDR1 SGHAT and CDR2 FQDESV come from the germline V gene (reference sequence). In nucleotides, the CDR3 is TGTGCCAGTGGAGGGGTAGAAGAGACCCAGTACTTC. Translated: CASGGVEETQYF. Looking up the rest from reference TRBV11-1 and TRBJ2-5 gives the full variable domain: EAEVAQSPRYKITEKSQAVAFWCDPISGHATLYWYRQILGQGPELLVQFQDESVVDDSQLPKDRFSAERLKGVDSTLKIQPAELGDSAMYLCASGGVEETQYFGPGTRLLVL.

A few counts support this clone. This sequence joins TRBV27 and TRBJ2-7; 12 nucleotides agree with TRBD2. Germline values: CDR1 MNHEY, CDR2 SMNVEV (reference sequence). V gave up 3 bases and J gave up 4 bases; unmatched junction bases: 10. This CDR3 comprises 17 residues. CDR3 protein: CASSLRLAGGRSYEQYF. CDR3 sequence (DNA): TGTGCCAGCAGTTTGCGGCTAGCGGGAGGGCGGAGTTACGAGCAGTACTTC.

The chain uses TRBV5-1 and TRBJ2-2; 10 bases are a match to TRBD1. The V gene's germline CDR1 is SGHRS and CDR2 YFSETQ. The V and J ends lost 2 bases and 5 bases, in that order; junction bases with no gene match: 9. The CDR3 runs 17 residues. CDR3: CASSLGPGTGETGELFF. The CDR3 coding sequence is TGCGCCAGCAGCTTAGGGCCCGGGACAGGGGAAACCGGGGAGCTGTTTTTT.

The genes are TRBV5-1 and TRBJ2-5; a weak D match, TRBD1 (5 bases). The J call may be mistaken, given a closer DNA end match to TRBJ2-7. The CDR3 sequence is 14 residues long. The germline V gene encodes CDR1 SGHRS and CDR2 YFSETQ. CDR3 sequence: CASSLGQTSYEQYF. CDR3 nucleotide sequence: TGCGCCAGCAGCTTGGGACAGACCTCCTACGAGCAGTACTTC.

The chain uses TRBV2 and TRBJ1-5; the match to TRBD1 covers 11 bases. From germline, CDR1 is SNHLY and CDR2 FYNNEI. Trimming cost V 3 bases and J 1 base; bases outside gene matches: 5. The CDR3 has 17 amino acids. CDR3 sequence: CASSDRDRGESNQPQHF. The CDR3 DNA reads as TGTGCCAGCAGTGACCGGGACAGGGGGGAGAGCAATCAGCCCCAGCATTTT.

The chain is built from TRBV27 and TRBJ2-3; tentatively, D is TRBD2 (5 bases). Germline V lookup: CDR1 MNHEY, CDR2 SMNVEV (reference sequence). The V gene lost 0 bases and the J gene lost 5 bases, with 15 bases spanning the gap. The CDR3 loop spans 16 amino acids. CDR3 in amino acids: CASSLSGHGGGDTQYF. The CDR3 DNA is TGTGCCAGCAGTTTATCGGGTCATGGTGGAGGAGATACGCAGTATTTT.

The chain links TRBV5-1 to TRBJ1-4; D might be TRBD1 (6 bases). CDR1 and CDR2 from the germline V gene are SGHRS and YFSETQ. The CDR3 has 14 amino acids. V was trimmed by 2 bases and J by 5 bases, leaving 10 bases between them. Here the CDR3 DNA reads TGCGCCAGCAGCTTCACAGGGCCGAATGAAAAACTGTTTTTT. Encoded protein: CASSFTGPNEKLFF.

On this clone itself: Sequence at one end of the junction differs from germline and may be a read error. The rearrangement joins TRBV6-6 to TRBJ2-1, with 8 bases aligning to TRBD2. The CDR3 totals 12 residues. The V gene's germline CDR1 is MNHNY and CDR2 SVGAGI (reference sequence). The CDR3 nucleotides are TGTGCCAGCAGCAATCCGGGACTAGGGGAACTCTTC. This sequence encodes CASSNPGLGELF.

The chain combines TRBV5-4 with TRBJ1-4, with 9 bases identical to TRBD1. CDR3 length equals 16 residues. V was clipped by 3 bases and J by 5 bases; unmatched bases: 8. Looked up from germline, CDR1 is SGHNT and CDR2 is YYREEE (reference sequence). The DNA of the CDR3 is TGTGCCAGCAGCTATCAACGGGGGACAGGGAATGAAAAACTGTTTTTT. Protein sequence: CASSYQRGTGNEKLFF.

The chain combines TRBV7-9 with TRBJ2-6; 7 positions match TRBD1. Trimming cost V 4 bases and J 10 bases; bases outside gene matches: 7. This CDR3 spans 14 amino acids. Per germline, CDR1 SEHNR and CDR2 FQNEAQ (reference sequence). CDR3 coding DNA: TGTGCCAGCAGCTCCAGACAGGGTTGGAACGTCCTGACTTTC. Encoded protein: CASSSRQGWNVLTF.

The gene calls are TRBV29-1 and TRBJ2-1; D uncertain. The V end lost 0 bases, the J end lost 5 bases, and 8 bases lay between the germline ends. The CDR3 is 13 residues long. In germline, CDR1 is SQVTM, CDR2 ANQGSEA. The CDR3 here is CSVEEIGNNEQFF. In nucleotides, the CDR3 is TGCAGCGTTGAAGAAATCGGTAACAATGAGCAGTTCTTC.

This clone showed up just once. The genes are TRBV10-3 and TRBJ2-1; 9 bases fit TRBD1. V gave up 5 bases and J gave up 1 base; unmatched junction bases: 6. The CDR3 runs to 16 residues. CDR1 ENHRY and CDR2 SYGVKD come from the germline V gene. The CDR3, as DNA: TGTGCCATCAGTTCCGGGACAGGGATTTCCTACAATGAGCAGTTCTTC. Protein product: CAISSGTGISYNEQFF.